The rows below give T cell receptor beta chains drawn from one sample of a study of blood T cell repertoires in COVID-19. Clones were read by immunoSEQ multiplex PCR, and TCRdb kept only the in-frame ones, dropping some. The sample lists roughly 50,000 clones, 75% to 95% occurring once. Sequencing input: peripheral blood. The receptors derive from a man in his fifties with active COVID-19. The CDR3 runs from the conserved cysteine through the conserved F or W. A D gene is named only where the DNA matches it firmly. The size entry is marked missing in some rows and otherwise reads once, few, many or a size class.

NA TRBJ2-2 TRBV5-1 NA CASSGIEVAGELFF TGCGCCAGCAGCGGCATTGAGGTGGCCGGGGAGCTGTTTTTT
NA TRBJ1-2 TRBV7-2 NA CASSLGEGVVGYGYTF TGTGCCAGCAGCTTAGGAGAAGGGGTCGTAGGGTATGGCTACACCTTC
NA TRBJ2-7 TRBV11-2 NA CASSLDWQASEQYF TGTGCCAGCAGCTTAGATTGGCAGGCATCCGAGCAGTACTTC
NA TRBJ2-7 TRBV5-1 TRBD2 CASSLTPSGSGMNEQYF TGCGCCAGCAGCTTGACGCCTAGCGGGAGTGGTATGAACGAGCAGTACTTC
once TRBJ1-2 TRBV30 NA CAWSVLAGDGYTF TGTGCCTGGAGTGTACTGGCAGGTGATGGCTACACCTTC
NA TRBJ2-1 TRBV5-4 NA CASSLDSPEQFF TGTGCCAGCAGCTTGGATAGCCCAGAGCAGTTCTTC
NA TRBJ2-5 TRBV11-2 NA CASSFPGKETQYF TGTGCCAGCAGCTTCCCGGGGAAAGAGACCCAGTACTTC
NA TRBJ1-2 TRBV19 TRBD1 CASTSEDRGLNGYTF TGTGCCAGTACCTCGGAGGACAGGGGGCTGAATGGCTACACCTTC
NA TRBJ2-2 TRBV5-4 TRBD2 CASSLEGLAANANTGELFF TGTGCCAGCAGCTTGGAGGGACTAGCGGCAAACGCGAACACCGGGGAGCTGTTTTTT
NA TRBJ2-6 TRBV5-1 TRBD1 CASSLGPGGYSGANVLTF TGCGCCAGCAGCTTAGGTCCAGGGGGTTACTCTGGGGCCAACGTCCTGACTTTC
NA TRBJ2-3 TRBV7-9 NA CASSQRQKDTDTQYF TGTGCCAGCAGCCAACGACAAAAAGACACAGATACGCAGTATTTT
NA TRBJ2-3 TRBV7-9 TRBD2 CASSQGLATDTQYF TGTGCCAGCAGCCAGGGACTAGCAACAGATACGCAGTATTTT
few TRBJ2-3 TRBV4-1 NA CASSQESRGGAFDTQYF TGCGCCAGCAGCCAAGAATCTAGGGGGGGGGCGTTTGATACGCAGTATTTT
NA TRBJ2-2 TRBV20-1 TRBD2 CSASFNSGSGELFF TGCAGTGCAAGTTTCAATAGCGGGTCCGGGGAGCTGTTTTTT
NA TRBJ2-7 TRBV2 TRBD2 CASIGSSSGSGPSLYEQYF TGTGCCAGCATCGGCTCCTCTAGCGGGAGTGGGCCCTCTCTGTACGAGCAGTACTTC
NA TRBJ2-2 TRBV11-3 NA CASSLDGGSNTGELFF TGTGCCAGCAGCTTAGACGGCGGGTCGAACACCGGGGAGCTGTTTTTT
NA TRBJ2-6 TRBV18 TRBD1 CASSPGTGLSGANVLTF TGTGCCAGCTCACCAGGGACAGGGCTCTCTGGGGCCAACGTCCTGACTTTC
NA TRBJ2-7 TRBV2 NA CASIRVSYEQYF TGTGCCAGCATCCGGGTTTCCTACGAGCAGTACTTC
NA TRBJ1-4 TRBV27 TRBD1 CASSSRTGNLKEKLFF TGTGCCAGCAGTTCCCGGACAGGGAATCTAAAGGAAAAACTGTTTTTT
NA TRBJ1-1 TRBV24-1 NA CATSDWGRGSLFF NA
NA TRBJ1-6 TRBV27 NA CASRPQGWGSPLHF TGTGCCAGCAGGCCACAGGGATGGGGTTCACCCCTCCACTTT
NA TRBJ2-3 TRBV3-1/TRBV3-2 NA CASSRVGGGLTDTQYF TGTGCCAGCAGCCGCGTGGGGGGAGGACTCACAGATACGCAGTATTTT
NA TRBJ2-7 TRBV28 NA CASSPYRGRGSYEQYF TGTGCCAGCAGCCCCTACCGGGGGAGAGGGTCCTACGAGCAGTACTTC
NA TRBJ1-1 TRBV10-2 NA CASSLTGLNTEAFF TGCGCCAGCAGTCTAACAGGGCTGAACACTGAAGCTTTCTTT
NA TRBJ2-5 TRBV7-9 TRBD2 CASISGGTKRETQYF TGTGCCAGCATCTCGGGGGGGACGAAGCGGGAGACCCAGTACTTC
NA TRBJ1-4 TRBV27 NA CASSPGGVWNLPLFF TGTGCCAGCAGTCCGGGAGGGGTCTGGAACTTACCCCTGTTTTTT
NA TRBJ2-7 TRBV28 TRBD2 CASSPPAGRGPSKYF TGTGCCAGCAGCCCGCCGGCGGGGAGGGGACCCAGCAAATACTTC
few TRBJ1-2 TRBV7-9 NA CASSQGQSLAAGYTF TGTGCCAGCAGCCAGGGACAATCCTTAGCCGCTGGCTACACCTTC
once TRBJ2-1 TRBV4-1 TRBD2 CASSQVGGGNNEQFF TGCGCCAGCAGCCAAGTCGGGGGGGGAAACAATGAGCAGTTCTTC
NA TRBJ2-7 TRBV5-4 NA CASSLVSAREQYF TGTGCCAGCAGCTTGGTTAGCGCCCGGGAGCAGTACTTC
NA TRBJ2-3 TRBV3-1/TRBV3-2 TRBD2 CASRTSGVTDTQYF TGTGCCAGCAGAACTAGCGGAGTCACAGATACGCAGTATTTT
few TRBJ2-2 TRBV5-1 TRBD1 CASSSLTGGGRNTGELFF TGCGCCAGCAGCTCCCTGACAGGGGGCGGTAGGAACACCGGGGAGCTGTTTTTT